This TCR beta chain was captured by sequencing in a study of T cells in Graves' hyperthyroidism and ophthalmopathy. Clinical symptoms, serum thyroxine and TRAb, thyroid ultrasound and orbital computed tomography were used for the diagnoses. This clonotype has ten or more counts. Trimming left V 0 bases short and J 0 bases short, with 10 bases between. The length of the CDR3 is 16 residues. Germline V gene sequence: CDR1 SGHRS, CDR2 YFSETQ. Amplification of TCR beta CDR3 regions was performed using RNA transcripts as template. The HTBI primer set was used in a first-round RT-PCR of the TCR CDR3. MiXCR, applied by TCRdb to the multiplex PCR reads, yields one record per CDR3 protein. The data contain 300,000 to 400,000 distinct CDR3 sequences, approximately 13% of them singletons.

Sequencing input: blood. The chain uses TRBV5-1 and TRBJ1-5; D possibly corresponds to TRBD1 (6 bases). This sequence was found in a woman aged 55-70 years with Graves' hyperthyroidism. The CDR3 loop is CASSLAGGFSNQPQHF. In nucleotides, the CDR3 is TGCGCCAGCAGCTTGGCCGGGGGCTTTAGCAATCAGCCCCAGCATTTT.